Listed below are T cell receptor beta chains from one sample, sequenced in a study of regulatory T cells in long-lasting Graves disease. TCRdb recomputed calls from the multiplex PCR reads with MiXCR, one row per CDR3 protein. This table holds more than 450,000 distinct CDR3 sequences, around 15% found once. These same data were also listed under a study on T cells in Graves' hyperthyroidism and ophthalmopathy.

The source was peripheral blood mononuclear cells (PBMCs), collected at new diagnosis, from a patient treated with antithyroid drugs. These receptors all stem from a man aged 40-49 years with Graves disease. CDR3s include the opening cysteine and the closing phenylalanine or tryptophan. The order of the fields is clone size, D gene, V gene, J gene, CDR3 DNA, CDR3 protein. The D gene is left open where the match is weak. Some rows mark clone size as missing; the rest say once, few, many or name a class of expanded clone.

abundance: -; d_gene: -; v_gene: TRBV19; j_gene: TRBJ2-5; CDR3nt: TGTGCCAGTAGTACACCCGGACTGATTCAAGAGACCCAGTACTTC; CDR3aa: CASSTPGLIQETQYF
abundance: -; d_gene: TRBD1; v_gene: TRBV28; j_gene: TRBJ1-6; CDR3nt: TGTGCCAGCAGTCAACTGACAGGGGGTACTACTAATTCACCCCTCCACTTT; CDR3aa: CASSQLTGGTTNSPLHF
abundance: many; d_gene: TRBD1; v_gene: TRBV27; j_gene: TRBJ1-2; CDR3nt: TGTGCCAGCAGTTTCCGCATACTGGGGACAGGGACTTATGGCTACACCTTC; CDR3aa: CASSFRILGTGTYGYTF
abundance: few; d_gene: TRBD2; v_gene: TRBV30; j_gene: TRBJ2-1; CDR3nt: TGTGCCTGGACAAAAGCGGGAGGGCCGTATGAGCAGTTCTTC; CDR3aa: CAWTKAGGPYEQFF
abundance: many; d_gene: -; v_gene: TRBV20-1; j_gene: TRBJ2-3; CDR3nt: TGCAGTGCTAGGGCACTAGGAGTTACGCAGTATTTT; CDR3aa: CSARALGVTQYF
abundance: many; d_gene: -; v_gene: TRBV13; j_gene: TRBJ2-5; CDR3nt: TGTGCCAGCCGAGACTACCTACAAGAGACCCAGTACTTC; CDR3aa: CASRDYLQETQYF
abundance: -; d_gene: -; v_gene: TRBV4-2; j_gene: TRBJ1-2; CDR3nt: TGTGCCAGCAGCCAAGATTCCCCAGGAACCTATGGCTACACCTTC; CDR3aa: CASSQDSPGTYGYTF
abundance: -; d_gene: TRBD1; v_gene: TRBV15; j_gene: TRBJ2-5; CDR3nt: TGTGCCACCAGTAACCGGGACAGGGAAGAGACCCAGTACTTC; CDR3aa: CATSNRDREETQYF
abundance: many; d_gene: -; v_gene: TRBV6-1; j_gene: TRBJ2-1; CDR3nt: TGTGCCAGCAGTGGGACTGCGCTGGGGAATGAGCAGTTCTTC; CDR3aa: CASSGTALGNEQFF
abundance: few; d_gene: -; v_gene: TRBV13; j_gene: TRBJ2-1; CDR3nt: TGTGCCAGCACCTTACAGGGACCCCAACGCTACAATGAGCAGTTCTTC; CDR3aa: CASTLQGPQRYNEQFF
abundance: -; d_gene: -; v_gene: TRBV7-9; j_gene: TRBJ2-3; CDR3nt: TGTGCCAGCAGCTTAACTTCTGGGACTTCATTT; CDR3aa: CASSLTSGTSF
abundance: many; d_gene: -; v_gene: TRBV28; j_gene: TRBJ2-3; CDR3nt: TGTGCCAGCAGTCCCCCCAACACAGATACGCAGTATTTT; CDR3aa: CASSPPNTDTQYF
abundance: few; d_gene: TRBD1; v_gene: TRBV20-1; j_gene: TRBJ2-1; CDR3nt: TGCAGTGCTAGAGTTGAGGGGGCCGGCTACAATGAGCAGTTCTTC; CDR3aa: CSARVEGAGYNEQFF
abundance: -; d_gene: TRBD1; v_gene: TRBV19; j_gene: TRBJ2-6; CDR3nt: TGTGCCAGTAGTAACCGGGACAGAAGAATATCTGGGGCCAACGTCCTGACTTTC; CDR3aa: CASSNRDRRISGANVLTF
abundance: many; d_gene: -; v_gene: TRBV6-2/TRBV6-3; j_gene: TRBJ2-3; CDR3nt: TGTGCCAGCAGCAACGGACGAGATACGCAGTATTTT; CDR3aa: CASSNGRDTQYF
abundance: many; d_gene: -; v_gene: TRBV6-1; j_gene: TRBJ1-2; CDR3nt: TGTGCCAGCAGCTCCTTACCGGGCGGGAACTATGGCTACACCTTC; CDR3aa: CASSSLPGGNYGYTF
abundance: few; d_gene: -; v_gene: TRBV15; j_gene: TRBJ1-2; CDR3nt: TGTGCCACCAGCAGAGCAAGGGGTATAGGCTACACCTTC; CDR3aa: CATSRARGIGYTF
abundance: many; d_gene: TRBD1; v_gene: TRBV30; j_gene: TRBJ2-2; CDR3nt: TGTGCCGGTTCTAGGGGGCACGGGGAGCTGTTTTTT; CDR3aa: CAGSRGHGELFF
abundance: -; d_gene: -; v_gene: TRBV4-1; j_gene: TRBJ1-4; CDR3nt: TGCGCCAGCAGCAAAAGTGAAGGGGATAATGAAAAACTGTTTTTT; CDR3aa: CASSKSEGDNEKLFF
abundance: -; d_gene: TRBD2; v_gene: TRBV12-3/TRBV12-4; j_gene: TRBJ2-2; CDR3nt: TGTGCCAGCAGCCTCCGACTAGCGGGAGGGATTACGAACACCGGGGAGCTGTTTTTT; CDR3aa: CASSLRLAGGITNTGELFF
abundance: few; d_gene: TRBD1; v_gene: TRBV19; j_gene: TRBJ2-1; CDR3nt: TGTGCCAGTAGTTCGTCCGGGACAGCTAATGAGCAGTTCTTC; CDR3aa: CASSSSGTANEQFF
abundance: many; d_gene: -; v_gene: TRBV4-2; j_gene: TRBJ2-4; CDR3nt: TGTGCCAGCAGCCAAGAGAATACGGGTGGGGCGAGGAACATTCAGTACTTC; CDR3aa: CASSQENTGGARNIQYF
abundance: -; d_gene: TRBD2; v_gene: TRBV10-1; j_gene: TRBJ2-7; CDR3nt: TGCGCCAGATGCCAGGTGGGACTAGCGGGAGGGAGCTCCTACGAGCAGTACTTC; CDR3aa: CARCQVGLAGGSSYEQYF